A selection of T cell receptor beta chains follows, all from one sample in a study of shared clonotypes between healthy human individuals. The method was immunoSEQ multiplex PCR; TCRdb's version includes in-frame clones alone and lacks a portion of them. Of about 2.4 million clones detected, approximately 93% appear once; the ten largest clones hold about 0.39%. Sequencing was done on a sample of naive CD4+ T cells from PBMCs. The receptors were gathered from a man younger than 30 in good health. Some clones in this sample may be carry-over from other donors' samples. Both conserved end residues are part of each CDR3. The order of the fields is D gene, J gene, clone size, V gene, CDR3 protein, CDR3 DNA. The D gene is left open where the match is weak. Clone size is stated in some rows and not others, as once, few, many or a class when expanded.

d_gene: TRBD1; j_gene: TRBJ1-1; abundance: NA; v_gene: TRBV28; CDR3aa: CASSFQAGGYLEAFF; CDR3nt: TGTGCCAGCAGTTTCCAGGCAGGGGGCTACTTGGAAGCTTTCTTT
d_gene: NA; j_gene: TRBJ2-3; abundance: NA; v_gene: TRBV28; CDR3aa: CASSSILAGGTDTQYF; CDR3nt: TGTGCCAGCAGTTCCATCTTAGCAGGGGGCACAGATACGCAGTATTTT
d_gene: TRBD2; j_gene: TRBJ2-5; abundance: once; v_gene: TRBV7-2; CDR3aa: CASSRGLAGPQETQYF; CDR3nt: TGTGCCAGCAGCCGTGGACTAGCGGGACCCCAAGAGACCCAGTACTTC
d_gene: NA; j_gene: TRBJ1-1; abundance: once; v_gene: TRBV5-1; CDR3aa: CASSEILGRNTEAFF; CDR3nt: TGCGCCAGCAGCGAAATTTTAGGTAGGAACACTGAAGCTTTCTTT
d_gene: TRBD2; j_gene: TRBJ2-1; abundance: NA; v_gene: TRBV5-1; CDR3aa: CASSRQLAGGPDEQFF; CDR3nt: TGCGCCAGCAGCCGTCAGCTTGCGGGAGGGCCCGATGAGCAGTTCTTC
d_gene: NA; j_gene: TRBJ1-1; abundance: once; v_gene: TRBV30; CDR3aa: CAWSVGQGPLENTEAFF; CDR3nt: TGTGCCTGGAGTGTGGGTCAGGGGCCTCTCGAGAACACTGAAGCTTTCTTT
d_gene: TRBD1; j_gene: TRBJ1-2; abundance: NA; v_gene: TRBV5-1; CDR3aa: CASSIDRDVYGYTF; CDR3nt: TGCGCCAGCAGCATAGACAGGGACGTCTATGGCTACACCTTC
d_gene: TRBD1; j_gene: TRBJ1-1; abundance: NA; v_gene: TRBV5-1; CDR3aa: CASRDRENTEAFF; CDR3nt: TGCGCCAGCCGGGACAGGGAGAACACTGAAGCTTTCTTT
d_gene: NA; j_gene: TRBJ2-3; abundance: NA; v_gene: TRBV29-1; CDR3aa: CSVGPQGADTQYF; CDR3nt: TGCAGCGTTGGCCCACAGGGAGCAGATACGCAGTATTTT
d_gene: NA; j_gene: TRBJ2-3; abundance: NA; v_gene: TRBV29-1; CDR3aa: CSVGGAVADTQYF; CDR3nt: TGCAGCGTTGGGGGAGCGGTCGCAGATACGCAGTATTTT
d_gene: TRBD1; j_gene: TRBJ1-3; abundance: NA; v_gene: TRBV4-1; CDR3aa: CASSQPTGGWTGNAIYF; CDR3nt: TGCGCCAGCAGCCAACCTACAGGGGGGTGGACTGGAAACGCCATATATTTT
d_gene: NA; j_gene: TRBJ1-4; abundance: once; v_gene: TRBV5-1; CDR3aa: CASSPNWGRNEKLFF; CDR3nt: TGCGCCAGCAGCCCCAACTGGGGGCGCAATGAAAAACTGTTTTTT
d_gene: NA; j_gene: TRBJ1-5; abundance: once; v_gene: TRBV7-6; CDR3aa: CASSLLGGQPQHF; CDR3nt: TGTGCCAGCAGCTTACTGGGGGGCCAGCCCCAGCATTTT
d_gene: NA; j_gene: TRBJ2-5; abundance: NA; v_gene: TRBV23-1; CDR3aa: CASSPVLVGSPETQYF; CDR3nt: TGCGCCAGCAGCCCGGTCCTGGTGGGGTCTCCGGAGACCCAGTACTTC
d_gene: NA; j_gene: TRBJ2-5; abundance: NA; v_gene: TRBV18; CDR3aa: CASSPISTGTQKGTQYF; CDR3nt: TGTGCCAGCTCACCGATCTCTACCGGGACACAAAAGGGGACCCAGTACTTC
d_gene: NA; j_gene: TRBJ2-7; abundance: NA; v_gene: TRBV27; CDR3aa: CASSLGVVTEQYF; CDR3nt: TGTGCCAGCAGTCTTGGGGTGGTGACGGAGCAGTACTTC
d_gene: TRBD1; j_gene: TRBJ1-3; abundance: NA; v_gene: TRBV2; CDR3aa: CASTRDRDDTIYF; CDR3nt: TGTGCCAGTACCCGGGACAGGGATGACACCATATATTTT
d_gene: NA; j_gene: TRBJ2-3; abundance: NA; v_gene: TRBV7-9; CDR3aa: CASSLSGTDTQYF; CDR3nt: TGTGCCAGCAGCTTAAGCGGAACAGATACGCAGTATTTT
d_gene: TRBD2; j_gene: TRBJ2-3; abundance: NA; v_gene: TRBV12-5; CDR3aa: CASGLTSGTDTQYF; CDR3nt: TGTGCTAGTGGGCTGACTAGCGGCACAGATACGCAGTATTTT
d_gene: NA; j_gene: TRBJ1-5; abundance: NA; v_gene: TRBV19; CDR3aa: CASSIDPKYRLNQPQHF; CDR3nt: TGTGCCAGTAGTATAGATCCCAAATATAGGCTGAATCAGCCCCAGCATTTT
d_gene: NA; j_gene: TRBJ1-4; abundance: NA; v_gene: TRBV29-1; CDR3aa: CSVKGGGNEKLFF; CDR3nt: TGCAGCGTCAAGGGGGGAGGTAATGAAAAACTGTTTTTT
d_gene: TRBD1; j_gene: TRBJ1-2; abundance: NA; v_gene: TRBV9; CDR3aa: CASSASGQGYGYTF; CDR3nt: TGTGCCAGCAGCGCCTCGGGACAGGGCTATGGCTACACCTTC
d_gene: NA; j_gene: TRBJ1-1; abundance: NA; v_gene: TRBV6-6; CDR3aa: CASSYSGVGNTEAFF; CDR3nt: TGTGCCAGCAGTTACTCGGGGGTTGGGAACACTGAAGCTTTCTTT
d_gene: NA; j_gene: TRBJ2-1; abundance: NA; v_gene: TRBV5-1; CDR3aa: CASSFTVSSSYNEQFF; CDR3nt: TGCGCCAGCAGCTTTACAGTGTCGAGCTCCTACAATGAGCAGTTCTTC
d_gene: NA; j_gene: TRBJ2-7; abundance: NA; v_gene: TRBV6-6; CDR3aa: CASSYWDLYEQYF; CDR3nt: TGTGCCAGCAGTTACTGGGACCTCTACGAGCAGTACTTC
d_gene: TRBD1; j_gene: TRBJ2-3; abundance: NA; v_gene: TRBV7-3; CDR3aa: CASSYDRVPDTQYF; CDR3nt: TGTGCCAGCAGCTATGACAGGGTTCCAGATACGCAGTATTTT
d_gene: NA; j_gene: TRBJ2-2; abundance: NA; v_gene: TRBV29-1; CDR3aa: CSVEAQGAGELFF; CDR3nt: TGCAGCGTTGAAGCACAGGGCGCCGGGGAGCTGTTTTTT
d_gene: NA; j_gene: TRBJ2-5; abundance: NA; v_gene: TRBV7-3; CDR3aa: CASSLLPQETQYF; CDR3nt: TGTGCCAGCAGCCTGCTCCCCCAAGAGACCCAGTACTTC
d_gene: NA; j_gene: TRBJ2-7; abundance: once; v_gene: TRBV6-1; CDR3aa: CASSVEQGLLLEQYF; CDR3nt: TGTGCCAGCAGTGTTGAACAGGGATTACTTCTGGAGCAGTACTTC
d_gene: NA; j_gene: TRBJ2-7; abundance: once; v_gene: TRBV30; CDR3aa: CAWRTRTGYYEQYF; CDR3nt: TGTGCCTGGCGAACGCGAACAGGGTACTACGAGCAGTACTTC
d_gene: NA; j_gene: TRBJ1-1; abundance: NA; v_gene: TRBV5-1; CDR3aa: CASSTQANTEAFF; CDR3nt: TGCGCCAGCAGCACTCAGGCTAACACTGAAGCTTTCTTT
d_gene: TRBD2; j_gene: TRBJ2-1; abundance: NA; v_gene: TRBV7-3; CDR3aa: CASSLSSGRANEQFF; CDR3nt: TGTGCCAGCAGCTTAAGTAGCGGGAGGGCCAATGAGCAGTTCTTC